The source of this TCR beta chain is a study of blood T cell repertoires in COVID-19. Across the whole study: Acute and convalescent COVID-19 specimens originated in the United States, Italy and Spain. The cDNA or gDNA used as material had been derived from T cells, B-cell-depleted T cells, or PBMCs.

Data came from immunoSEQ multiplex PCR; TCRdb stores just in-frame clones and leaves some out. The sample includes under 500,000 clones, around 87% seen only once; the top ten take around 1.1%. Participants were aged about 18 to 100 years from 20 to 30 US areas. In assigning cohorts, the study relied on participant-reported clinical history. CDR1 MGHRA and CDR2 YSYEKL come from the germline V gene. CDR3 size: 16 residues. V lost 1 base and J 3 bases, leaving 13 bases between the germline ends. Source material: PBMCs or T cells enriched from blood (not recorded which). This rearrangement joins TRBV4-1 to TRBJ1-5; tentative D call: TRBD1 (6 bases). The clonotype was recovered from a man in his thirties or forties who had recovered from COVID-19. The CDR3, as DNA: TGCGCCAGCAGCCAAGCCCCAGGGGAGTCCAATCAGCCCCAGCATTTT. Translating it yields CASSQAPGESNQPQHF.